Sequencing of this T cell receptor beta chain was carried out in a study of OX40 agonist ivuxolimab in advanced cancers. Data came from immunoSEQ multiplex PCR; TCRdb stores just in-frame clones and leaves some out. There are about 60,000 clones in the sample; more than 75% occur only once, and 1.1% lies in the top ten. The CDR3 extends over 12 amino acids. In germline, CDR1 is MNHEY, CDR2 SMNVEV (reference sequence). V shed 2 bases and J shed 12 bases, with 12 bases lying between them. This sequence was found in an adult with an advanced solid tumor such as melanoma, head and neck, liver or kidney cancer. The rearrangement joins TRBV27 to TRBJ2-3, with D unresolved. The sample in question was CD4+ or CD8+ T cells sorted from blood, obtained in a trial of the OX40 agonist ivuxolimab. CDR3 in DNA: TGTGCCAGCAGTTTAAACCAAGGTACCCAGTATTTT. This translates into CASSLNQGTQYF.